This TCR beta chain was recovered during a study of cytomegalovirus exposure and HLA in healthy donors. Study-wide findings and caveats: Previous analysis showed most TCR beta V segments were productive about 90% or about 30% of the time. In a later analysis, donors in an Asian-associated ancestry cluster reportedly had fewer N-insertions in productive TCRs than the cohort mean. Follow-up analysis seemed to connect common viral pathogens with several of the most significant clusters identified.

Trimming cost V 7 bases and J 0 bases; bases outside gene matches: 3. This CDR3 comprises 14 residues. The V gene's germline CDR1 is GTSNPN and CDR2 SVGIG (reference sequence). As regards this clone: No antigen is known for it.

Primers: 60 Vbeta forward and 13 Jbeta reverse. Clones were read by immunoSEQ multiplex PCR, and TCRdb kept only the in-frame ones, dropping some. The sample shows some 140,000 clones, roughly 80% of them seen only once. This sequence joins TRBV30 and TRBJ2-1, with 10 bases lining up with TRBD2. The specimen sequenced was PBMCs. The TCR was taken from a woman aged 50 to 65 in good health and CMV-seropositive. CDR3 sequence (DNA): TGTGCCTCCTCTAGCGGGGGCTCCTACAATGAGCAGTTCTTC. It translates to CASSSGGSYNEQFF.